Each of the 9 T cell receptor beta chains below was sequenced from the same sample in a study of cytomegalovirus exposure and HLA in healthy donors. Using immunoSEQ multiplex PCR, the repertoire was profiled, and TCRdb retains in-frame clones only, with some absent. Altogether around 49,000 clones are present, around 94% being singletons, with the ten largest covering approximately 8%. The sample consisted of PBMCs. The source of these receptors is a woman aged 18-29 years in good health and CMV-seropositive.

J is TRBJ2-1 and V is TRBV25-1; the match to TRBD2 covers 13 bases. The V segment lost 5 bases and the J segment 5 bases; nucleotides outside the gene matches: 3. The germline V gene has CDR1 MGHDK and CDR2 SYGVNS. The CDR3 totals 15 residues. The CDR3 nucleotides read TGTGCCAGCAGTTCCGGGACTAGCGGGAACAATGAGCAGTTCTTC. This codes for CASSSGTSGNNEQFF.

This chain connects TRBV7-3 to TRBJ2-1; 12 bases fit TRBD2. V trimming: 2 bases; J trimming: 2 bases; junction bases outside the gene matches: 10. This CDR3 has 19 residues. Germline V gene lookup returns CDR1 SGHTA and CDR2 FQGTGA. CDR3 sequence (DNA): TGTGCCAGCAGCTTATATGGTGGAGGACTAGCGGGAACCTACAATGAGCAGTTCTTC. Protein product: CASSLYGGGLAGTYNEQFF.

The chain combines TRBV4-2 with TRBJ2-1; TRBD2 matches at 14 bases. CDR1 and CDR2 from the germline V gene are LGHNA and YNFKEQ. This CDR3 contains 16 residues. Unmatched junction bases numbered 1, after V lost 4 bases and J lost 2 bases. The CDR3 DNA is TGTGCCAGCAGCCCGGGACTAGCGGGAGCCTACAATGAGCAGTTCTTC. This gives the protein CASSPGLAGAYNEQFF.

The CDR3 protein is CATGEGSSGNTIYF. DNA of the CDR3: TGTGCCACAGGGGAGGGGAGTTCTGGAAACACCATATATTTT. The gene calls are TRBV11-2 and TRBJ1-3; D perhaps matches TRBD1 (6 bases). Trimming stripped 10 bases from V and 1 base from J, with 14 bases between. Germline CDR1 SGHAT, CDR2 FQNNGV. This CDR3 region has 14 residues.

The genes are TRBV11-3 and TRBJ2-1; 9 bases map to TRBD2. The CDR3 runs to 17 residues. Germline loops: CDR1 SGHNT, CDR2 YENEEA. The V and J ends lost 0 bases and 9 bases, in that order; junction bases with no gene match: 12. CDR3 protein: CASSLEVGLAFHGEQFF. The CDR3 DNA sequence: TGTGCCAGCAGCTTAGAAGTGGGACTAGCCTTCCATGGTGAGCAGTTCTTC.

The chain joins TRBV19 to TRBJ2-5, with D possibly being TRBD2 (6 bases). CDR3 length: 17 amino acids. V was cut by 2 bases and J by 2 bases, with 18 bases left in between. Germline V CDR1 and CDR2: LNHDA, SQIVND (reference sequence). The CDR3 nucleotides are TGTGCCAGTAGTATAAAGCGGGCCTCGGCGGGACAAGAGACCCAGTACTTC. Translated, it gives CASSIKRASAGQETQYF.

The chain has TRBV11-2 and TRBJ2-1, with a weak D call TRBD1 (5 bases). Germline V gives CDR1 SGHAT, CDR2 FQNNGV. This CDR3 has 12 residues. V was pared by 5 bases and J by 6 bases, with 8 bases between. The CDR3: CASSVQGNEQFF. DNA for the CDR3: TGTGCCAGCAGCGTTCAGGGCAATGAGCAGTTCTTC.

The V call is TRBV19, the J call TRBJ2-1; the match to TRBD2 covers 12 bases. The CDR3 has 16 amino acids. V lost 5 bases to trimming and J lost 7 bases; unmatched junction nucleotides: 9. The germline V gene encodes CDR1 LNHDA and CDR2 SQIVND (reference sequence). This CDR3 is CASSARLAGEGNEQFF. The CDR3 DNA is TGTGCCAGTAGTGCTCGACTAGCGGGAGAGGGGAATGAGCAGTTCTTC.

CDR3 region: CAWKMSGNTEAFF. The CDR3, as DNA: TGTGCCTGGAAAATGTCAGGGAACACTGAAGCTTTCTTT. The chain carries TRBV30 and TRBJ1-1; D is ambiguous. CDR3 length equals 13 residues. CDR1 is GTSNPN and CDR2 is SVGIG in the germline V gene (reference sequence). V lost 4 bases to trimming and J lost 1 base, with 10 bases between them.